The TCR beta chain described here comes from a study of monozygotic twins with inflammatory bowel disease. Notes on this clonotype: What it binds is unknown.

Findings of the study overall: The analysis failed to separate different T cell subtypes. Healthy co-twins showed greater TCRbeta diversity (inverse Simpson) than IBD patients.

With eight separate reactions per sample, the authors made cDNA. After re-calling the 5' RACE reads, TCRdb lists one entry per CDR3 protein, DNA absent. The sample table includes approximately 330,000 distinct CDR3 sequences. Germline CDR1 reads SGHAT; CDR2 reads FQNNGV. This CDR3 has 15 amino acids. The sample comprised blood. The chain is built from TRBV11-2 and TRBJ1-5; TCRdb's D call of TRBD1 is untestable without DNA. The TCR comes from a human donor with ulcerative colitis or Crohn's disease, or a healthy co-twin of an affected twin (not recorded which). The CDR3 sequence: CASSPGEDWNQPQHF.